The 7 T cell receptor beta chains given below trace back to one sample, sequenced in a study of T cells in Graves' hyperthyroidism and ophthalmopathy. RNA transcripts served as the template for amplifying TCR beta CDR3 regions. HTBI primers were employed in a first-round RT-PCR of the TCR CDR3. TCRdb reanalysed the multiplex PCR reads using MiXCR and keeps one entry per CDR3 protein. Of a few hundred thousand distinct CDR3 sequences listed, roughly an eighth were seen once; the top ten hold approximately 35%. Specimen: blood. The source of these receptors is a woman in her thirties or forties with Graves' ophthalmopathy.

This chain joins TRBV6-1 and TRBJ1-4, with D uncertain. Germline V gene lookup returns CDR1 MNHNS and CDR2 SASEGT. V was trimmed by 5 bases and J by 0 bases, leaving 10 bases between them. This CDR3 has 15 residues. The CDR3 sequence is CASSQTLSTNEKLFF. The CDR3 DNA sequence: TGTGCCAGCAGTCAGACGCTATCAACTAATGAAAAACTGTTTTTT.

CDR3 sequence (DNA): TGTGCCAGCAGCCAAGAAAGGTCGGGACGGTGGAACTTTGAAGCTTTCTTT. This codes for CASSQERSGRWNFEAFF. This chain connects TRBV3-1 to TRBJ1-1, with a possible D match to TRBD1 (5 bases). V lost 0 bases and J 7 bases, leaving 21 bases between the germline ends. The CDR3 extends over 17 amino acids. CDR1 is LGHDT and CDR2 is YNNKEL in the germline V gene (reference sequence).

This clonotype was counted many times. The gene calls are TRBV10-3 and TRBJ1-5; no reliable D call. Per germline, CDR1 ENHRY and CDR2 SYGVKD. The ends were cut back, 4 bases at V and 6 bases at J, with 13 bases in the middle. This CDR3 contains 14 residues. The CDR3 region is CAISGGPLVQPQHF. The CDR3, as DNA: TGTGCCATCAGTGGAGGGCCGCTTGTTCAGCCCCAGCATTTT.

This clonotype occurred many times. The V call is TRBV28, the J call TRBJ2-1; 7 bases fit TRBD2. The germline gives CDR1 MDHEN, CDR2 SYDVKM. The CDR3 runs to 15 residues. The trim removed 1 base at V and 9 bases at J, leaving 9 bases unmatched. CDR3 nucleotide sequence: TGTGCCAGCAGTTTATTGGGAGGGCCGGAAGTTGAGCAGTTCTTC. This encodes CASSLLGGPEVEQFF.

This clonotype was detected a few times. The chain carries TRBV2 and TRBJ2-1; 9 bases agree with TRBD1. Germline CDR1 SNHLY, CDR2 FYNNEI. V was clipped by 6 bases and J by 6 bases; unmatched bases: 6. The CDR3 runs to 14 residues. CDR3 sequence reads: CASRGTGHSNEQFF. CDR3 bases: TGTGCCAGCAGAGGGACAGGGCATAGCAATGAGCAGTTCTTC.

As to this clonotype: A much larger clone sits a single nucleotide away, making a read error possible. The CDR3 region is CASSEDRVFSYDYTF. CDR3 DNA sequence: TGTGCCAGCAGTGAAGACAGGGTCTTTTCCTATGACTACACCTTC. The chain couples TRBV6-1 to TRBJ1-2, with D possibly TRBD1 on 6 matching bases. CDR3 length: 15 residues. Per the germline V gene, CDR1 is MNHNS and CDR2 is SASEGT.

The chain has TRBV20-1 and TRBJ1-4; D unresolved. Trimming removed 3 bases at V and 6 bases at J, with 8 bases between. The CDR3 sequence is 12 residues long. The germline V gene has CDR1 DFQATT and CDR2 SNEGSKA (reference sequence). CDR3 nucleotides: TGCAGTGCTAGGGGGATGGATGAAAAACTGTTTTTT. Protein sequence: CSARGMDEKLFF.